These T cell receptor beta chains were read from a single sample in a study of technical replicates of blood from a handful of donors. Assay: immunoSEQ multiplex PCR; the TCRdb copy retains only in-frame clones and omits some. The repertoire has tens of thousands of clones, approximately 95% of them found once; the top ten carry over 0.25%. The sample comprised T cells isolated from PBMCs. The receptors originated from a human donor in good health. Both conserved end residues are part of each CDR3. The D gene is left open where the match is weak. Rows may omit the clone size; those that give it use once, few, many or a size class.

D: NA; V: TRBV6-1; size: NA; length: 15; J: TRBJ2-7; DNA: TGTGCCAGCAGCCCAAGAGACAAGGGGGTGAGAGAGCAGTACTTC; CDR3: CASSPRDKGVREQYF
D: TRBD1; V: TRBV6-1; size: NA; length: 16; J: TRBJ1-6; DNA: TGTGCCAGCAGTGAAGCCCTAGACAGGGGACGATCACCCCTCCACTTT; CDR3: CASSEALDRGRSPLHF
D: TRBD2; V: TRBV30; size: NA; length: 14; J: TRBJ2-4; DNA: TGTGCCTGGTCCCGGGAGGGGGTTAGAAACATTCAGTACTTC; CDR3: CAWSREGVRNIQYF
D: TRBD1; V: TRBV10-1; size: NA; length: 13; J: TRBJ1-2; DNA: TGCGCCAGCAGTCAGGGGGCGCCGTATGGCTACACCTTC; CDR3: CASSQGAPYGYTF
D: NA; V: TRBV5-1; size: NA; length: 15; J: TRBJ2-5; DNA: TGCGCCAGCAGCTTGGTAGTCGGGGAAGGGGAGACCCAGTACTTC; CDR3: CASSLVVGEGETQYF
D: TRBD2; V: TRBV6-1; size: NA; length: 15; J: TRBJ2-2; DNA: TGTGCCAGCGAGACGGGACTAGTGGGGACCGGGGAGCTGTTTTTT; CDR3: CASETGLVGTGELFF
D: TRBD1; V: TRBV27; size: NA; length: 17; J: TRBJ2-1; DNA: TGTGCCAGCAGTTTAAGGGCGACAGGGGGGACATACAATGAGCAGTTCTTC; CDR3: CASSLRATGGTYNEQFF
D: NA; V: TRBV9; size: NA; length: 15; J: TRBJ1-3; DNA: TGTGCCAGCAGCGCGGGCGGGAACTCTGGAAACACCATATATTTT; CDR3: CASSAGGNSGNTIYF
D: TRBD2; V: TRBV4-1; size: NA; length: 17; J: TRBJ2-2; DNA: TGCGCCAGCAGCTTCTCTCGACTAGCGACGGACTGGGGGGAGCTGTTTTTT; CDR3: CASSFSRLATDWGELFF
D: NA; V: TRBV28; size: NA; length: 16; J: TRBJ1-1; DNA: TGTGCCAGCAGTACCTTTTTTAGGGGGAAGAACACTGAAGCTTTCTTT; CDR3: CASSTFFRGKNTEAFF
D: TRBD2; V: TRBV5-1; size: NA; length: 15; J: TRBJ2-2; DNA: TGCGCCAGCAGCTGGAGCGGGAGTGAGACCGGGGAGCTGTTTTTT; CDR3: CASSWSGSETGELFF
D: NA; V: TRBV7-6; size: NA; length: 14; J: TRBJ2-1; DNA: TGTGCCAGCAGGGAGAGTGGCGGGGCTCCTCAGCAGTTCTTC; CDR3: CASRESGGAPQQFF
D: NA; V: TRBV11-2; size: NA; length: 15; J: TRBJ1-6; DNA: TGTGCCAGCAGCTTCAGGGGTCTCGGTAGTTCACCCCTCCACTTT; CDR3: CASSFRGLGSSPLHF
D: TRBD2; V: TRBV29-1; size: once; length: 12; J: TRBJ2-5; DNA: TGCAGCGGACTAGCGGGCCCCGAGACCCAGTACTTC; CDR3: CSGLAGPETQYF
D: NA; V: TRBV7-8; size: once; length: 15; J: TRBJ1-2; DNA: TGTGCCAGCAGCCCGATGGGGGGGGCAATTGATGGCTACACCTTC; CDR3: CASSPMGGAIDGYTF
D: TRBD2; V: TRBV4-1; size: once; length: 14; J: TRBJ2-1; DNA: TGCGCCAGCAGGAAGAGCGGGGGGGATAATGAGCAGTTCTTC; CDR3: CASRKSGGDNEQFF
D: TRBD2; V: TRBV19; size: NA; length: 14; J: TRBJ2-5; DNA: TGTGCCAGTAGTATAGCGAGCGGGGGGGAGACCCAGTACTTC; CDR3: CASSIASGGETQYF
D: NA; V: TRBV19; size: once; length: 15; J: TRBJ2-1; DNA: TGTGCCAGTAGTATAATTGTGAGCTCCTACAATGAGCAGTTCTTC; CDR3: CASSIIVSSYNEQFF
D: TRBD1; V: TRBV19; size: NA; length: 14; J: TRBJ1-2; DNA: TGTGCCAGTCGGACGACACAGGGGGTTTTCGGCTACACCTTC; CDR3: CASRTTQGVFGYTF
D: NA; V: TRBV29-1; size: NA; length: 12; J: TRBJ1-2; DNA: TGCAGCGTGATCGGGTCTTTCTATGGCTACACCTTC; CDR3: CSVIGSFYGYTF
D: NA; V: TRBV18; size: NA; length: 15; J: TRBJ1-4; DNA: TGTGCCAGCTCACCCGCTGATCTAGCGCCCGAAAAACTGTTTTTT; CDR3: CASSPADLAPEKLFF
D: NA; V: TRBV5-1; size: NA; length: 16; J: TRBJ1-2; DNA: TGCGCCAGCAGCTGGAGCAAAGGACAGACGAACTATGGCTACACCTTC; CDR3: CASSWSKGQTNYGYTF
D: NA; V: TRBV2; size: NA; length: 13; J: TRBJ2-7; DNA: TGTGCCAGCAGTGGACAGGACCCCTACGAGCAGTACTTC; CDR3: CASSGQDPYEQYF
D: NA; V: TRBV5-1; size: NA; length: 13; J: TRBJ2-7; DNA: TGCGCCAGCAGCGTTCTACAGGACTACGAGCAGTACTTC; CDR3: CASSVLQDYEQYF
D: NA; V: TRBV25-1; size: NA; length: 15; J: TRBJ2-1; DNA: TGTGCCAGCAGTGCCCCCGGGACTTTCTACAATGAGCAGTTCTTC; CDR3: CASSAPGTFYNEQFF
D: NA; V: TRBV28; size: NA; length: 11; J: TRBJ2-7; DNA: TGTGCCAGCAGCCCCATCGGCGAGCAGTACTTC; CDR3: CASSPIGEQYF
D: NA; V: TRBV11-3; size: NA; length: 13; J: TRBJ1-2; DNA: TGTGCCAGCAGCTTAGCTGAGGCAGAAGCTTACACCTTC; CDR3: CASSLAEAEAYTF
D: TRBD1; V: TRBV2; size: NA; length: 13; J: TRBJ1-1; DNA: TGTGCCAGCAGGGAAACAGGGGGGGCTGAAGCTTTCTTT; CDR3: CASRETGGAEAFF
D: NA; V: TRBV7-9; size: NA; length: 17; J: TRBJ1-1; DNA: TGTGCCAGCAGCTTAGCCCACAGGCTAGGGCTACACACTGAAGCTTTCTTT; CDR3: CASSLAHRLGLHTEAFF
D: NA; V: TRBV28; size: NA; length: 15; J: TRBJ1-4; DNA: TGTGCCACCAATAGGCAGGATTCTGGTAATGAAAAACTGTTTTTT; CDR3: CATNRQDSGNEKLFF
D: NA; V: TRBV6-6; size: NA; length: 13; J: TRBJ1-1; DNA: TGTGCCAGCAGCTTGGACAGCAGGACTGAAGCTTTCTTT; CDR3: CASSLDSRTEAFF
D: TRBD2; V: TRBV5-1; size: NA; length: 13; J: TRBJ2-7; DNA: TGCGCCAGCAGCGACGGACTAGGCTACGAGCAGTACTTC; CDR3: CASSDGLGYEQYF
D: NA; V: TRBV5-5; size: NA; length: 13; J: TRBJ2-3; DNA: TGTGCCAGCAGCTTGGCTCCAGCAGATACGCAGTATTTT; CDR3: CASSLAPADTQYF
D: TRBD1; V: TRBV25-1; size: NA; length: 16; J: TRBJ1-1; DNA: TGTGCCAGCAGTGAATGGAGGACAGAGGGGGCCGCTGAAGCTTTCTTT; CDR3: CASSEWRTEGAAEAFF
D: NA; V: TRBV7-6; size: once; length: 15; J: TRBJ2-1; DNA: TGTGCCAGCAGCTTATTCGCGGGATCCCCCAATGAGCAGTTCTTC; CDR3: CASSLFAGSPNEQFF
D: NA; V: TRBV2; size: many; length: 15; J: TRBJ2-3; DNA: TGTGCCAGCAGTGAAACAGGCATCGACACAGATACGCAGTATTTT; CDR3: CASSETGIDTDTQYF